This TCR beta chain was documented in a study of graft-versus-host responses after intestinal transplantation. Across the whole study: Recipients underwent multivisceral, liver-intestinal, or isolated intestinal transplants. Study conclusions and caveats: Recipient marrow held GvH clones, some first seen in ileum or blood.

Libraries were prepared by immunoSEQ multiplex PCR; TCRdb keeps only in-frame clonotypes and omits some of them. Of 84,000 or so clones in the sample, 80% to 95% were seen once. The CDR3 extends over 15 amino acids. The ends were cut back, 3 bases at V and 3 bases at J, with 14 bases in the middle. Germline lookup yields CDR1 MRHNA and CDR2 SNTAGT. The sample holds a few counts of this clone. Its antigen is not known. The material was unstimulated CD4+ T cells sorted from spleen or lymph node cells, obtained before intestinal transplant. The receptor was isolated from a human donor who received an intestinal transplant. V usage is TRBV6-4 and J usage is TRBJ1-2; D remains ambiguous. CDR3 region: CASSEYSDEYYGYTF. CDR3 bases: TGTGCCAGCAGTGAATACAGCGACGAATACTATGGCTACACCTTC.